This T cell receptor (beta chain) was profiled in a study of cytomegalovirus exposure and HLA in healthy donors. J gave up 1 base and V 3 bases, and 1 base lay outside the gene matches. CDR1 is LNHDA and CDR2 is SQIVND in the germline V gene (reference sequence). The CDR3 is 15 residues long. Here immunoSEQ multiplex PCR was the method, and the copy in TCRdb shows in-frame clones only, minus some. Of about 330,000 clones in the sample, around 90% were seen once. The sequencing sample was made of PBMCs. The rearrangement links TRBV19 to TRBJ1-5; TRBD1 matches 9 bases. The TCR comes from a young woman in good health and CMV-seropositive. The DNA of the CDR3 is TGTGCCAGTAGTATGGACAGGGGAAGCAATCAGCCCCAGCATTTT. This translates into CASSMDRGSNQPQHF.